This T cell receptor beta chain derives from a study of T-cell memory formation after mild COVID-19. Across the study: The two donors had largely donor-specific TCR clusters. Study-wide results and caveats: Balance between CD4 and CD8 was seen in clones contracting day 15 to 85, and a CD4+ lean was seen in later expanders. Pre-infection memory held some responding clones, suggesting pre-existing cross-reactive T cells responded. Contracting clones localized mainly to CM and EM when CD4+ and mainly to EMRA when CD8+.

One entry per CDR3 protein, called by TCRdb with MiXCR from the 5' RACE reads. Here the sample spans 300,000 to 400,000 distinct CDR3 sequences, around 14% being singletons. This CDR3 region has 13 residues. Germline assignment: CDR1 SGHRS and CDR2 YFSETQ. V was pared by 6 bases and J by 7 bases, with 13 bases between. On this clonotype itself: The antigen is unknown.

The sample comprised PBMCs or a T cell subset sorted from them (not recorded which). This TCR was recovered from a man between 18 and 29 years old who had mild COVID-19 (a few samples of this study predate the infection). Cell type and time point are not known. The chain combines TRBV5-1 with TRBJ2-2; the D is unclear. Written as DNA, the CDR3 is TGCGCCAGCACCCCCGCAGGAATCGGGGAGCTGTTTTTT. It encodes CASTPAGIGELFF.